A selection of T cell receptor beta chains follows, all from one sample in a study of blood T cell repertoires in COVID-19. The assay was immunoSEQ multiplex PCR, and TCRdb's table has in-frame clones only and misses some. The data contain roughly 230,000 clones, 89% of them singletons. The sample taken for sequencing was peripheral blood. The receptors originated from a middle-aged woman who had recovered from COVID-19. The CDR3 runs from the conserved cysteine through the conserved F or W. A D gene is named only where the DNA matches it firmly. Clone sizes are given selectively: once, few, many, or a class where the clone is expanded.

13	TRBV6-5	TRBJ2-2	-	-	TGTGCCAGCAGACAATCGGGAACCGGGGAGCTGTTTTTT	CASRQSGTGELFF
14	TRBV5-4	TRBJ2-3	-	-	TGTGCCAGCAGCTTGGAGACCAGGGTAGATACGCAGTATTTT	CASSLETRVDTQYF
16	TRBV11-2	TRBJ2-7	TRBD2	once	TGTGCCAGCAGCGCCCCCCCGGGCGGGGGACGGAGCGAGCAGTACTTC	CASSAPPGGGRSEQYF
16	TRBV7-8	TRBJ1-1	-	few	TGTGCCAGCAGCTACCCAGGGAGGGGGATGAACACTGAAGCTTTCTTT	CASSYPGRGMNTEAFF
16	TRBV27	TRBJ1-6	-	-	TGTGCCAGCAGTTCGTGGGCCAGCTCCTATAATTCACCCCTCCACTTT	CASSSWASSYNSPLHF
16	TRBV14	TRBJ2-3	-	-	TGTGCCAGCAGCCCAGGGAAGGCAGGCCGCACAGATACGCAGTATTTT	CASSPGKAGRTDTQYF
15	TRBV3-1/TRBV3-2	TRBJ2-7	TRBD2	-	TGTGCCAGCAGCCAGCGCGGGACTAGCGGCGGCGAGCAGTACTTC	CASSQRGTSGGEQYF
14	TRBV28	TRBJ2-1	-	-	TGTGCCAGCTCAATACTCCGAACCTACAATGAGCAGTTCTTC	CASSILRTYNEQFF
10	TRBV28	TRBJ2-7	-	-	TGTGCCAGCACCCTATACGAGCAGTACTTC	CASTLYEQYF
14	TRBV11-2	TRBJ1-4	TRBD1	-	TGTGCCAGCAGCTCGGGACAGGGACATGAAAAACTGTTTTTT	CASSSGQGHEKLFF
17	TRBV2	TRBJ2-5	TRBD2	once	TGTGCCAGCAGTGAAGTTCGAAGCGGGAGGGGCCAAGAGACCCAGTACTTC	CASSEVRSGRGQETQYF
15	TRBV9	TRBJ1-2	-	once	TGTGCCAGCAGCGTAGAAGGGGCCGCTAACTATGGCTACACCTTC	CASSVEGAANYGYTF
15	TRBV14	TRBJ2-7	-	-	TGTGCCAGCAGCCCAACAGGGGACTTGACCTACGAGCAGTACTTC	CASSPTGDLTYEQYF
16	TRBV18	TRBJ2-2	-	-	TGTGCCAGCTCACCACGGGCGCAGCCACGCACCGGGGAGCTGTTTTTT	CASSPRAQPRTGELFF
16	TRBV28	TRBJ1-4	-	-	TGTGCCAGCAGTGGACCGGGACTTACAACTAATGAAAAACTGTTTTTT	CASSGPGLTTNEKLFF
14	TRBV3-1/TRBV3-2	TRBJ2-1	TRBD2	-	TGTGCCAGCAGCCTAAGCGGGGGCACGGGTGAGCAGTTCTTC	CASSLSGGTGEQFF
15	TRBV7-6	TRBJ2-3	TRBD2	-	TGTGCCAGCTCGGCAGGGCGGGGGAGCACAGATACGCAGTATTTT	CASSAGRGSTDTQYF
19	TRBV3-1/TRBV3-2	TRBJ2-5	-	-	TGTGCCAGCAGCCGGGGGGGCATCGATACAACCATCTTCGGAGAGACCCAGTACTTC	CASSRGGIDTTIFGETQYF
15	TRBV19	TRBJ2-2	TRBD2	-	TGTGCCTCAGCGGGGCTAGCCGCGAACACCGGGGAGCTGTTTTTT	CASAGLAANTGELFF
13	TRBV12-3/TRBV12-4	TRBJ2-7	-	-	TGTGCCAGCAGTTGGACAACCAGCTACGAGCAGTACTTC	CASSWTTSYEQYF
14	TRBV19	TRBJ2-1	-	-	TGTGCCAGTAGTATTCTGGGGACTCACAATGAGCAGTTCTTC	CASSILGTHNEQFF
13	TRBV6-2/TRBV6-3	TRBJ2-1	-	-	TGTGCCAGCAGCTTACTCAGGGATAATGAGCAGTTCTTC	CASSLLRDNEQFF
16	TRBV27	TRBJ2-4	TRBD1	-	TGTGCCAGCAGTGTGGGACAGGGGGAAGCCAAAAACATTCAGTACTTC	CASSVGQGEAKNIQYF
14	TRBV5-1	TRBJ2-2	TRBD1	once	TGCGCCAGCAGCTTGACCGGCTTGGACAGGGCGGTGTTTTTT	CASSLTGLDRAVFF
16	TRBV24-1	TRBJ1-5	TRBD1	-	TGTGCCACCAGTGATTCCAGGACAGGTTGGGCTCAGCCCCAGCATTTT	CATSDSRTGWAQPQHF
13	TRBV9	TRBJ2-5	-	-	TGTGCCAGCAGCGTAGGCAGTGAAGAGACCCAGTACTTC	CASSVGSEETQYF
12	TRBV28	TRBJ1-1	-	-	TGTGCCAGCAGTTTGGGGACATCCGAAGCTTTCTTT	CASSLGTSEAFF
16	TRBV7-2	TRBJ1-3	TRBD1	-	TGTGCCAGCAGCTTACTTGGGACAGGGTCTGGAAACACCATATATTTT	CASSLLGTGSGNTIYF
15	TRBV18	TRBJ1-1	TRBD1	few	TGTGCCAGCTCACCACAACCGGGACAGGGCGCTGAAGCTTTCTTT	CASSPQPGQGAEAFF
13	TRBV18	TRBJ1-6	TRBD1	-	TGTGCCAGCTCACCAGGGACAGGGGCGCCCCTCCACTTT	CASSPGTGAPLHF
13	TRBV5-4	TRBJ2-3	-	few	TGTGCCAGCAGCTTAACCGGGGGAGATACGCAGTATTTT	CASSLTGGDTQYF
14	TRBV28	TRBJ1-4	-	-	TGTGCCAGCAGTTTATCGGGGGTCGGGGAAAAACTGTTTTTT	CASSLSGVGEKLFF
12	TRBV29-1	TRBJ1-2	-	once	TGCAGCGTTGAAGATGGAGGGAATGGCTACACCTTC	CSVEDGGNGYTF
11	TRBV6-1	TRBJ1-6	-	-	TGTGCCAGCAGTTATCGGGAGTACCTCCACTTT	CASSYREYLHF
17	TRBV18	TRBJ1-1	TRBD1	-	TGTGCCAGCTCACCACCGGGACAGGTTACATTGAACACTGAAGCTTTCTTT	CASSPPGQVTLNTEAFF
14	TRBV5-4	TRBJ2-3	TRBD1	once	TGTGCCAGCAGCTCAACAGGGGCCACAGATACGCAGTATTTT	CASSSTGATDTQYF
14	TRBV13	TRBJ2-1	-	-	TGTGCCAGCAGCAACAGGGTAGAGGGTGGTGAGCAGTTCTTC	CASSNRVEGGEQFF
12	TRBV3-1/TRBV3-2	TRBJ2-3	-	-	TGTGCCAGCAGCCAATCTAGGAATCCGGGGTATTTT	CASSQSRNPGYF
14	TRBV27	TRBJ2-5	-	-	TGTGCCAGCAGTTATTCCGGGGGCCAAGAGACCCAGTACTTC	CASSYSGGQETQYF
15	TRBV10-1	TRBJ2-1	TRBD2	-	TGCGCCCCTGGAAAGACTAGCGGGAGGGAGAATGAGCAGTTCTTC	CAPGKTSGRENEQFF
15	TRBV28	TRBJ1-1	-	-	TGTGCCAGCAGCCCGGGACACTCCTCGAACACTGAAGCTTTCTTT	CASSPGHSSNTEAFF
15	TRBV3-1/TRBV3-2	TRBJ2-3	TRBD2	-	TGTGCCAGCAGCCAAACTAGCGGGAGTTCAGATACGCAGTATTTT	CASSQTSGSSDTQYF
12	TRBV29-1	TRBJ2-5	TRBD2	-	TGCAGCGGAGCGGGAGTGGGGGAGACCCAGTACTTC	CSGAGVGETQYF
12	TRBV12-3/TRBV12-4	TRBJ1-2	-	-	TGTGCCAGCAGCCCGGGAGACTATGGCTACACCTTC	CASSPGDYGYTF
15	TRBV18	TRBJ2-1	TRBD1	-	TGTGCCAGCTCACCACAGGACAGGGGCTACAATGAGCAGTTCTTC	CASSPQDRGYNEQFF
15	TRBV27	TRBJ2-1	-	once	TGTGCCAGCAGTTTACTTGCAGGGCCCTACAATGAGCAGTTCTTC	CASSLLAGPYNEQFF
17	TRBV7-6	TRBJ2-3	TRBD2	-	TGTGCCAGCAGCCGTCTCTGGGCGGGAGGTACCCGAGATACGCAGTATTTT	CASSRLWAGGTRDTQYF